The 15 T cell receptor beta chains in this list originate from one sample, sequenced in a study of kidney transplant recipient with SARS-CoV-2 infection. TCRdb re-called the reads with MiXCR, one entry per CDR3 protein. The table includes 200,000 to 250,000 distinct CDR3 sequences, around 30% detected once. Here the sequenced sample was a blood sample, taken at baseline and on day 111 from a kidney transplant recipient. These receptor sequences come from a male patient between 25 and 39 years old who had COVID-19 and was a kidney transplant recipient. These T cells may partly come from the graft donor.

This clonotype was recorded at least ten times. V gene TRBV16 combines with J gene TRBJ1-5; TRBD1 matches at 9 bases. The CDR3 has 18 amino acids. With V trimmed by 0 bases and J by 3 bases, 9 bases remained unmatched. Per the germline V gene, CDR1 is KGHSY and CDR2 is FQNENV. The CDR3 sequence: CASSQSTGGVYSNQPQHF. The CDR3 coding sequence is TGTGCCAGCAGCCAATCCACAGGGGGCGTCTATTCCAATCAGCCCCAGCATTTT. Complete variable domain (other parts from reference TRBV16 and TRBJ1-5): GEEVAQTPKHLVRGEGQKAKLYCAPIKGHSYVFWYQQVLKNEFKFLISFQNENVFDETGMPKERFSAKCLPNSPCSLEIQATKLEDSAVYFCASSQSTGGVYSNQPQHFGDGTRLSIL.

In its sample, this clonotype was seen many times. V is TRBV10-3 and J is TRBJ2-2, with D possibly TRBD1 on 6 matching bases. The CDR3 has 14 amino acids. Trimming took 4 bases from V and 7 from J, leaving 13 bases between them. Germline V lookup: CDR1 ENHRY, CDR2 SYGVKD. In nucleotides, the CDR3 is TGTGCCATCAGTGGCGCACAGGGCGACGGGGAGCTGTTTTTT. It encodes CAISGAQGDGELFF.

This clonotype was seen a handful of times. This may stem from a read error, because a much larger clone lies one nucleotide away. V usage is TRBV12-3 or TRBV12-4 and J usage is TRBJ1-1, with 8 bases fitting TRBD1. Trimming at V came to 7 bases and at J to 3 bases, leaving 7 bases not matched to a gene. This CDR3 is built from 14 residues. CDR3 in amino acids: CASKAGGSYTEAFF. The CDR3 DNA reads TGTGCCAGCAAAGCAGGGGGCTCGTACACTGAAGCTTTCTTT.

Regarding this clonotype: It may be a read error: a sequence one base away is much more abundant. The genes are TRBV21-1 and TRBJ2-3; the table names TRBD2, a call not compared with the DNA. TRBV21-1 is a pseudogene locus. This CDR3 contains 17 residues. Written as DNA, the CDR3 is TGTGCCGGCAGACGCGGGATAGCTACAGTCATGCAAGATACGCAGTATTTT. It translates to CAGRRGIATVMQDTQYF.

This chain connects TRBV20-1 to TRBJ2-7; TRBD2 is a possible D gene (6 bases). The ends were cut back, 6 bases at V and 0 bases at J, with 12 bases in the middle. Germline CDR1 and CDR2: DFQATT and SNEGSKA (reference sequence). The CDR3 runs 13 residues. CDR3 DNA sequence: TGCAGTGCCTGTTTCGGGAGCTCCTACGAGCAGTACTTC. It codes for CSACFGSSYEQYF.

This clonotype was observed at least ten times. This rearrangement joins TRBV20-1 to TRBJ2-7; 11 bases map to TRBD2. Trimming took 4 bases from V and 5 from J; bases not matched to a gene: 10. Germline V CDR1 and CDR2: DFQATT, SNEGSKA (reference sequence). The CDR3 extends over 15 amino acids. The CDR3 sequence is CSATNIAGGPHEQYF. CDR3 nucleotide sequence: TGCAGTGCTACAAATATAGCGGGAGGGCCCCACGAGCAGTACTTC.

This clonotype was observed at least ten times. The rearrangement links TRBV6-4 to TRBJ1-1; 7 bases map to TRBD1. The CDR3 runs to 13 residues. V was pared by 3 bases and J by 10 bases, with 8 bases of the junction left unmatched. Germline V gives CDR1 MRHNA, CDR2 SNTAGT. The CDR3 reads CASSDETGLRAFF. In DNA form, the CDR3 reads TGTGCCAGCAGTGATGAGACAGGGCTTCGAGCTTTCTTT.

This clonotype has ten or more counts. The CDR3 nucleotides read TGTGCCAGCAGCTGGGGCACAGAGACCCAGTACTTC. Its translation: CASSWGTETQYF. The chain carries TRBV5-8 and TRBJ2-5, with D perhaps TRBD1 (5 bases). Per the germline V gene, CDR1 is SGHTS and CDR2 is YDEGEE. V lost 3 bases and J lost 4, with 7 bases in between. This CDR3 spans 12 amino acids.

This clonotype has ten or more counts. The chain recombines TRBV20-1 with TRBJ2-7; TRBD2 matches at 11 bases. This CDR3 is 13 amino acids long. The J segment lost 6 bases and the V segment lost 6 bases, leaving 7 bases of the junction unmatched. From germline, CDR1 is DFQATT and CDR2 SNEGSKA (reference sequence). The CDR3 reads CSAPTSGTREQYF. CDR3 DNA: TGCAGTGCACCGACTAGCGGGACGCGCGAGCAGTACTTC.

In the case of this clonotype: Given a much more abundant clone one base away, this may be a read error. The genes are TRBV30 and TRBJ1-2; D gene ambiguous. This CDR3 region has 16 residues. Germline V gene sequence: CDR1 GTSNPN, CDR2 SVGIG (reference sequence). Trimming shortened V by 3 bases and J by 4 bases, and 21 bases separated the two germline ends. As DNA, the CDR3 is TGTGCCTGGAGGAATCAGCGTTATAGAAAGGCCTATGGCTACACCTTC. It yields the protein CAWRNQRYRKAYGYTF.

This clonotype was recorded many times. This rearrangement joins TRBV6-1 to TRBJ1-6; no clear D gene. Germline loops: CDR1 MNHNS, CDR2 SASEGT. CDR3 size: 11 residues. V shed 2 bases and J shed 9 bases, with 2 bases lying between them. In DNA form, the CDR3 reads TGTGCCAGCAGTGAACTTTCACCCCTCCACTTT. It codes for CASSELSPLHF.

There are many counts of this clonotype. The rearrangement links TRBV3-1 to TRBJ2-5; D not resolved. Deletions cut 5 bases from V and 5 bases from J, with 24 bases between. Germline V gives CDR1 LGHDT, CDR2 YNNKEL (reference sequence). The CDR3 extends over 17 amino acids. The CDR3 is CASSFTNPISFSETQYF. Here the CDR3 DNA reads TGTGCCAGCAGCTTTACTAATCCCATTTCTTTCTCTGAGACCCAGTACTTC.

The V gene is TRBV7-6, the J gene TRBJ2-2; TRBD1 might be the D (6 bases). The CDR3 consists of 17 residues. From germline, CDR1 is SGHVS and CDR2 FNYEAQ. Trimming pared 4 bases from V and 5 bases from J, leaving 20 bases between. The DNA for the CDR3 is TGTGCCAGCAGCTCCTCGAGCAACAGGGCCCTGACCGGGGAGCTGTTTTTT. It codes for CASSSSSNRALTGELFF. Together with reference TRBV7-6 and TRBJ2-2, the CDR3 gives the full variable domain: GAGVSQSPRYKVTKRGQDVALRCDPISGHVSLYWYRQALGQGPEFLTYFNYEAQQDKSGLPNDRFSAERPEGSISTLTIQRTEQRDSAMYRCASSSSSNRALTGELFFGEGSRLTVL.

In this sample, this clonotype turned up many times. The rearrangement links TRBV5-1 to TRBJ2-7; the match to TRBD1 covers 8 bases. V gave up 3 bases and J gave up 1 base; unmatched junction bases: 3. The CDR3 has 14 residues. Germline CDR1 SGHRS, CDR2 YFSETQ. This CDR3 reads CASSSTGESYEQYF. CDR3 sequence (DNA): TGCGCCAGCAGCTCGACAGGGGAGTCCTACGAGCAGTACTTC.

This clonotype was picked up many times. CDR3 in DNA: TGCAGCGTCCCCGCCGGACAGGGGGTGAATGAGCAGTTCTTC. Encoded protein: CSVPAGQGVNEQFF. The chain employs TRBV29-1 and TRBJ2-1; 10 nucleotides match TRBD1. Germline-derived CDR1 and CDR2 are SQVTM and ANQGSEA. Trimming at V came to 6 bases and at J to 7 bases, leaving 9 bases not matched to a gene. The CDR3 is 14 residues long.